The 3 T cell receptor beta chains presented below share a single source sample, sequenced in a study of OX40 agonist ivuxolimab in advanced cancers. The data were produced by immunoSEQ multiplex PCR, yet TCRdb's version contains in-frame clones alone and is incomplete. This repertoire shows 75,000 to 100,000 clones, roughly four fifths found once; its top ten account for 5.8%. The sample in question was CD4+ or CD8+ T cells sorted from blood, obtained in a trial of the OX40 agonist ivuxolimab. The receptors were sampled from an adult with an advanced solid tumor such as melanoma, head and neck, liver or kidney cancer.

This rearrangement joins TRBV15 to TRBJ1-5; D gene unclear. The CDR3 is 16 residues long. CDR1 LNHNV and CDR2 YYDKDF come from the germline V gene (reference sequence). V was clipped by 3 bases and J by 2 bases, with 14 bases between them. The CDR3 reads CATSSGQVARNQPQHF. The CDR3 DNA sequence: TGTGCCACCAGCAGCGGTCAGGTTGCGCGCAATCAGCCCCAGCATTTT.

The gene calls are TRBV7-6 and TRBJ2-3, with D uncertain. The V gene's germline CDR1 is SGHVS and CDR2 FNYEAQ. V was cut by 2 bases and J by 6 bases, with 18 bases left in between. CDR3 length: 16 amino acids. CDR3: CASSLTRARDGDTQYF. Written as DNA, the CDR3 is TGTGCCAGCAGCTTAACCCGAGCGAGAGACGGGGATACGCAGTATTTT.

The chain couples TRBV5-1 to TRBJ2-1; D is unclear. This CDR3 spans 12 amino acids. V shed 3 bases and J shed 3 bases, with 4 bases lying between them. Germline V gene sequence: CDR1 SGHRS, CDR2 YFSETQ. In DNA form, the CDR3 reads TGCGCCAGCAGCTCCTTCTACAATGAGCAGTTCTTC. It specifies CASSSFYNEQFF.